One and the same sample provided the 13 T cell receptor beta chains below, sequenced in a study of cytotoxic CD8 clonotypes in ibrutinib-treated CLL. This table comes from immunoSEQ multiplex PCR, and its TCRdb copy is limited to in-frame clones, with some not included. The profile shows about 160,000 clones, approximately 80% of them singletons. The material was PBMCs, obtained after 24 months of ibrutinib treatment. Source of these receptors: a human donor with chronic lymphocytic leukemia.

This rearrangement joins TRBV25-1 to TRBJ1-5; TRBD1 is a possible D gene (6 bases). This CDR3 comprises 14 residues. Deletions cut 4 bases from V and 3 bases from J, with 10 bases between. From germline, CDR1 is MGHDK and CDR2 SYGVNS. The chain's CDR3 is CASSATGNNQPQHF. The CDR3 coding sequence is TGTGCCAGCAGTGCAACAGGGAACAATCAGCCCCAGCATTTT.

The chain uses TRBV30 and TRBJ2-7; the match to TRBD1 covers 9 bases. Trimming removed 2 bases from V and 7 bases from J; junction bases left unmatched: 12. CDR1 and CDR2 (germline): GTSNPN, SVGIG (reference sequence). There are 15 residues in the CDR3. Written as DNA, the CDR3 is TGTGCCTGGAGTTTGGCCGGGACAGGGACGAGGGAGCAGTACTTC. Its translation is CAWSLAGTGTREQYF. The variable domain in full, with the rest retrieved from reference TRBV30 and TRBJ2-7, is SQTIHQWPATLVQPVGSPLSLECTVEGTSNPNLYWYRQAAGRGLQLLFYSVGIGQISSEVPQNLSASRPQDRQFILSSKKLLLSDSGFYLCAWSLAGTGTREQYFGPGTRLTVT.

This sequence joins TRBV2 and TRBJ1-1; D may be TRBD1 (6 bases). CDR3 length equals 16 residues. Trimming took off 3 bases at V and 0 bases at J, with 14 bases between the two ends. Germline loops: CDR1 SNHLY, CDR2 FYNNEI. CDR3 region: CASSEAGEDMNTEAFF. DNA of the CDR3: TGTGCCAGCAGTGAGGCAGGGGAGGACATGAACACTGAAGCTTTCTTT.

The rearrangement links TRBV5-1 to TRBJ2-1; the D gene could be TRBD1 or TRBD2 (6 bases each). CDR1 and CDR2 from the germline V gene are SGHRS and YFSETQ. There are 14 residues in the CDR3. V lost 6 bases and J lost 9, with 19 bases in between. The CDR3 spells CASIPYTGGGEQFF. In DNA form, the CDR3 reads TGCGCCAGCATCCCCTATACCGGAGGGGGTGAGCAGTTCTTC.

Concerning this clone itself: At the DNA level, this CDR3 is encoded by other sequences in the same sample as well. The V and J genes are TRBV6-5 and TRBJ1-2; the D gene is possibly TRBD1 (6 bases). Trimming removed 2 bases from V and 8 bases from J, with 6 bases in between. The CDR3 has 11 residues. CDR1 is MNHEY, CDR2 SVGAGI, per germline. CDR3 in DNA: TGTGCCAGCAGTTACAGGGGGGGCTACACCTTC. Protein product: CASSYRGGYTF.

V usage is TRBV7-3 and J usage is TRBJ2-2; 9 bases are shared with TRBD1. This CDR3 spans 13 amino acids. The ends lost 10 bases at V and 4 bases at J; junction bases unmatched: 4. Germline V lookup: CDR1 SGHTA, CDR2 FQGTGA. DNA for the CDR3: TGTGCCATAAGGACAGGGGCCACCGGGGAGCTGTTTTTT. Amino acid sequence: CAIRTGATGELFF.

This clone was counted a single time. V is TRBV4-2 and J is TRBJ2-3, with TRBD2 as a possible D gene (6 bases). Germline V gene lookup returns CDR1 LGHNA and CDR2 YNFKEQ. Trimming left V 2 bases short and J 3 bases short, with 15 bases between. The CDR3 is made up of 16 amino acids. Here the CDR3 reads CASSQTSNRLTDTQYF. The CDR3 DNA sequence: TGTGCCAGCAGCCAAACTAGCAACCGGCTAACAGATACGCAGTATTTT.

The chain is built from TRBV28 and TRBJ2-3, with TRBD1 matching 8 bases. This CDR3 region has 16 residues. The junction had 10 bases not matched to a gene; V was cut back by 6 bases and J by 2 bases. Germline CDR1 and CDR2: MDHEN and SYDVKM. CDR3 in DNA: TGTGCCAGCAGAAGACAGGGGAACTTTAACACAGATACGCAGTATTTT. Residues: CASRRQGNFNTDTQYF.

The chain links TRBV7-3 to TRBJ2-1; D gene ambiguous. The CDR3 consists of 14 residues. Germline V gene lookup returns CDR1 SGHTA and CDR2 FQGTGA. V was pared by 2 bases and J by 6 bases, with 11 bases between. CDR3 DNA: TGTGCCAGCAGCTTATCTAGTACGGGCAATGAGCAGTTCTTC. Protein sequence: CASSLSSTGNEQFF.

This chain uses TRBV5-1 with TRBJ1-1; no definite D call. The CDR3 spans 16 residues. V was cut by 1 base and J by 0 bases, with 13 bases left in between. Per germline, CDR1 SGHRS and CDR2 YFSETQ. In DNA, the CDR3 is TGCGCCAGCAGCTTGAGAGGGCCCTCGATGAACACTGAAGCTTTCTTT. Translation gives CASSLRGPSMNTEAFF.

Concerning this clone itself: Other DNA sequences within the sample encode an identical CDR3. Here the CDR3 DNA reads TGTGCCAGCAGCTTAACCTACAATGAGCAGTTCTTC. Protein product: CASSLTYNEQFF. The rearrangement links TRBV7-2 to TRBJ2-1; D is ambiguous. This CDR3 is 12 amino acids long. V lost 2 bases and J 2 bases, leaving 1 base between the germline ends. Germline V gene sequence: CDR1 SGHTA, CDR2 FQGNSA.

This chain uses TRBV21-1 with TRBJ2-7. TRBV21-1 counts as a pseudogene. CDR3 length equals 16 residues. Written as DNA, the CDR3 is TGTGCCAGCAGCAAAGTTCGGCACCCGAGCTCCTACGAGCAGTACTTC. Translation: CASSKVRHPSSYEQYF.

This sequence joins TRBV4-1 and TRBJ1-5; the D gene is possibly TRBD1 (6 bases). With 5 bases removed from V and 0 bases from J, the gap between germline ends came to 11 bases. The CDR3 contains 15 residues. Germline V lookup: CDR1 MGHRA, CDR2 YSYEKL. DNA of the CDR3: TGCGCCAGCAGCGGACAGCATTATAGCAATCAGCCCCAGCATTTT. It translates to CASSGQHYSNQPQHF.